This T cell receptor (beta chain) emerged from a study of shared clonotypes between healthy human individuals. Generated by immunoSEQ multiplex PCR, the TCRdb table keeps only in-frame clones and is missing some. Of roughly 300,000 clones listed, more than 60% were seen once; the top ten hold roughly a tenth. This CDR3 is 13 amino acids long. Trimming at V came to 4 bases and at J to 9 bases, leaving 6 bases not matched to a gene. In germline, CDR1 is MNHEY, CDR2 SVGAGI. Sequencing input: memory CD4+ T cells sorted from blood. Subset specified: CD45RA-negative fraction. This receptor was taken from a man younger than 40 in good health. V usage is TRBV6-5 and J usage is TRBJ1-5; 7 bases are a match to TRBD1. The CDR3 reads CASSSGTARPQHF. Here the CDR3 DNA reads TGTGCCAGCAGTTCTGGGACAGCTCGGCCCCAGCATTTT.